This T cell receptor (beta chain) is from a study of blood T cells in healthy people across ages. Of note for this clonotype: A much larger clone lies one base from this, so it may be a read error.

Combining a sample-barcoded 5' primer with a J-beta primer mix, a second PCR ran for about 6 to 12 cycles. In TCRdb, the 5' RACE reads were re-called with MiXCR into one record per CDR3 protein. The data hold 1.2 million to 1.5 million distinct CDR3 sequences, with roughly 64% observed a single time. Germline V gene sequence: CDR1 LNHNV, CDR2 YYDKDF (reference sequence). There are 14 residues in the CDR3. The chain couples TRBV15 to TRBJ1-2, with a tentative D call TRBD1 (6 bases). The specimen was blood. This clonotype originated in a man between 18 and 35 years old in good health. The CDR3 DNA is TGTGCCACCGGCAGAGAGGGGGTGAACTATGGCTACACCTTC. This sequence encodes CATGREGVNYGYTF. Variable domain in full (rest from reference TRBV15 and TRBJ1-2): DAMVIQNPRYQVTQFGKPVTLSCSQTLNHNVMYWYQQKSSQAPKLLFHYYDKDFNNEADTPDNFQSRRPNTSFCFLDIRSPGLGDTAMYLCATGREGVNYGYTFGSGTRLTVV.